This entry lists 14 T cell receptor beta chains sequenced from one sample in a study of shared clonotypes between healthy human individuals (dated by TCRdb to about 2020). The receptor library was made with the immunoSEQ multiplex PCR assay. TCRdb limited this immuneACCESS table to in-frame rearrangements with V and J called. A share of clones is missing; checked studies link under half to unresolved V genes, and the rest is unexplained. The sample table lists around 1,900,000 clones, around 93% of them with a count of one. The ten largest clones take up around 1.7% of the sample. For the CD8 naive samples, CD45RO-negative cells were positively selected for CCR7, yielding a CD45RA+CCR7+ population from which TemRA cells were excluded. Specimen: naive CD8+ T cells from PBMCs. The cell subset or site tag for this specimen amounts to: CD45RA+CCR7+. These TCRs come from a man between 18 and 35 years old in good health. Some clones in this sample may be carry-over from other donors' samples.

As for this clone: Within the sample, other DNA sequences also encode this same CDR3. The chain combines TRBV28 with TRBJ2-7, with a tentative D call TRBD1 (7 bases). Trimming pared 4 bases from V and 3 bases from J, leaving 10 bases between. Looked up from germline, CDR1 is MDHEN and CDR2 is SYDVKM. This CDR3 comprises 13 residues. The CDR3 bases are TGTGCCAGCAGTTCAGGGGGAGGCTACGAGCAGTACTTC. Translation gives CASSSGGGYEQYF.

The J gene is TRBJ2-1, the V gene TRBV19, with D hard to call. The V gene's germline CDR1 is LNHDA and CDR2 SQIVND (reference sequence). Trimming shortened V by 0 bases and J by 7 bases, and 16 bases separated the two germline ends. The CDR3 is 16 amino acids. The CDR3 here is CASSIDQGGSLNEQFF. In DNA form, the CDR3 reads TGTGCCAGTAGTATAGATCAAGGCGGTTCCTTAAATGAGCAGTTCTTC.

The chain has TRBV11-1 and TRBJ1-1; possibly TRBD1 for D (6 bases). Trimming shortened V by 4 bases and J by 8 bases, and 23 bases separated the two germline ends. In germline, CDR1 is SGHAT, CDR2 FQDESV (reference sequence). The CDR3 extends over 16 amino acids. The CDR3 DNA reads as TGTGCCAGCAGCTCAGACCACAGGGCCCTGACCTTAGAAGCTTTCTTT. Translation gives CASSSDHRALTLEAFF.

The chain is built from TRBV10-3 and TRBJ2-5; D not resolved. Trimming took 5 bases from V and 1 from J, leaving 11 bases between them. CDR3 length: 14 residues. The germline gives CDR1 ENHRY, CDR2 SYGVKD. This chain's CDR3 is CAISRERSQETQYF. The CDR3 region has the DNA TGTGCCATCAGTCGAGAGAGGTCCCAAGAGACCCAGTACTTC.

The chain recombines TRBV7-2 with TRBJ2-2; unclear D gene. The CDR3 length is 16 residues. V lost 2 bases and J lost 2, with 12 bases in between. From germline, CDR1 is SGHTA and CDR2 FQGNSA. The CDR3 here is CASSLYSQPNTGELFF. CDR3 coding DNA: TGTGCCAGCAGCTTATACTCACAGCCAAACACCGGGGAGCTGTTTTTT.

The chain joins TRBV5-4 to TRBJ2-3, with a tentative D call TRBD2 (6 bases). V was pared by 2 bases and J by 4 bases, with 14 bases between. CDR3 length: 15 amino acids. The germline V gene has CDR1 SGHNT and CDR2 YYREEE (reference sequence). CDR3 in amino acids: CASSLRREVADTQYF. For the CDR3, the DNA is TGTGCCAGCAGCTTAAGGAGGGAGGTCGCAGATACGCAGTATTTT.

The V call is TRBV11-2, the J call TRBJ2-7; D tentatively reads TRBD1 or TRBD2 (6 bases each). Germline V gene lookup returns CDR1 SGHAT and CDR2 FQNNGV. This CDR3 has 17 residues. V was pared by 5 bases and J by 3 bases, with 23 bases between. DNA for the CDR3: TGTGCCAGCAGCCCTAGTGTACCCTTAGGGGGGTTCTACGAGCAGTACTTC. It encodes CASSPSVPLGGFYEQYF. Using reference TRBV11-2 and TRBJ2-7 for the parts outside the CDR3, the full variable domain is EAGVAQSPRYKIIEKRQSVAFWCNPISGHATLYWYQQILGQGPKLLIQFQNNGVVDDSQLPKDRFSAERLKGVDSTLKIQPAKLEDSAVYLCASSPSVPLGGFYEQYFGPGTRLTVT.

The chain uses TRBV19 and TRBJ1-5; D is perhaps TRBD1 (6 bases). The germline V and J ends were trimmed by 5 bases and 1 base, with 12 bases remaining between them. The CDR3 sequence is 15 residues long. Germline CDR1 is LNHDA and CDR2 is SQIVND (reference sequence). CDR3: CASSPRDKSNQPQHF. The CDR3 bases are TGTGCCAGTAGTCCCCGGGACAAAAGCAATCAGCCCCAGCATTTT.

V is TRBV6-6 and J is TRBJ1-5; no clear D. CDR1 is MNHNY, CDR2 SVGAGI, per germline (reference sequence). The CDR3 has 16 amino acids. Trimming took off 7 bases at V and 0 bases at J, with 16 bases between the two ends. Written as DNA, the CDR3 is TGTGCCAGCATCGACCCACAGACATTTAGCAATCAGCCCCAGCATTTT. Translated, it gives CASIDPQTFSNQPQHF.

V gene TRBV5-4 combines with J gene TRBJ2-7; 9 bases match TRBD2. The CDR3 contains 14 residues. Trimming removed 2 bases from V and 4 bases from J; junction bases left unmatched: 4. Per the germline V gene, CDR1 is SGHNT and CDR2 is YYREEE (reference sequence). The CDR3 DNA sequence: TGTGCCAGCAGCTTTCGAGCGGGAGGTTACGAGCAGTACTTC. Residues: CASSFRAGGYEQYF.

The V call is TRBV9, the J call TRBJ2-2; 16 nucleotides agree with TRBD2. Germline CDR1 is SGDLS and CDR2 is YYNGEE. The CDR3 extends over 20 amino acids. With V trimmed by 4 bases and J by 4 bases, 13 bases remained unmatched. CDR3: CASSPRTGLAGGPGTGELFF. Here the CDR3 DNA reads TGTGCCAGCAGCCCCCGGACGGGACTAGCGGGAGGGCCGGGCACCGGGGAGCTGTTTTTT.

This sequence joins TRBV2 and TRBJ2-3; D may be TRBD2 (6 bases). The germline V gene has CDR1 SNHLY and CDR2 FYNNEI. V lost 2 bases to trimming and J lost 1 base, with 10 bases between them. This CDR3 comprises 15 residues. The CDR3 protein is CASSEPGAGTDTQYF. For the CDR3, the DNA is TGTGCCAGCAGTGAACCGGGAGCGGGCACAGATACGCAGTATTTT.

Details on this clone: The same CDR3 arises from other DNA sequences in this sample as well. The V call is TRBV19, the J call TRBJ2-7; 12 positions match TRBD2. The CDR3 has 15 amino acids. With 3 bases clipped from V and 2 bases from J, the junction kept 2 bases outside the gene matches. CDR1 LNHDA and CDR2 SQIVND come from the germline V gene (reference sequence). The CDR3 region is CASSMGLAGAYEQYF. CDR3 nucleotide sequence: TGTGCCAGTAGTATGGGACTAGCGGGTGCCTACGAGCAGTACTTC.

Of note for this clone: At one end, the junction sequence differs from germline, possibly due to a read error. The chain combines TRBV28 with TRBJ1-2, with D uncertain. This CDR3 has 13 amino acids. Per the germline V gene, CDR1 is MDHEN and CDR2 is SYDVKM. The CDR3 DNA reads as TGTGCCAGCAGTTTAGTCTCCCGGAGCAGTTGCGCCTTC. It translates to CASSLVSRSSCAF.